The 10 T cell receptor beta chains given below trace back to one sample, sequenced in a study of PD-L1 blockade in urothelial cancer. TCRdb's table, derived via immunoSEQ multiplex PCR, lists solely in-frame clones and lacks some. The data show 55,000 to 85,000 clones, with roughly 89% seen just once and approximately 10% held by the top ten. Noted time point: pretreatment peripheral blood. The material was PBMCs, obtained around atezolizumab (anti-PD-L1) treatment. The receptors were sampled from a woman in her 70s with urothelial cancer.

V is TRBV18 and J is TRBJ2-1; TRBD2 aligns across 9 bases. CDR1 KGHSH and CDR2 LQKENI come from the germline V gene. The CDR3 is 19 amino acids. The V and J ends lost 3 bases and 4 bases, in that order; junction bases with no gene match: 16. CDR3 in DNA: TGTGCCAGCTCACCCACCAGGGGTAGCGGGAGTAAACAGTACAATGAGCAGTTCTTC. Amino acid sequence: CASSPTRGSGSKQYNEQFF.

This rearrangement joins TRBV7-9 to TRBJ1-1; TRBD1 aligns across 10 bases. V lost 4 bases to trimming and J lost 5 bases; unmatched junction nucleotides: 4. The CDR3 loop spans 14 amino acids. Germline V gene sequence: CDR1 SEHNR, CDR2 FQNEAQ (reference sequence). In DNA, the CDR3 is TGTGCCAGCAGCTGGACAGGGGGAAGGACTGAAGCTTTCTTT. As protein: CASSWTGGRTEAFF. Supplemented by reference TRBV7-9 and TRBJ1-1, the full variable domain reads DTGVSQNPRHKITKRGQNVTFRCDPISEHNRLYWYRQTLGQGPEFLTYFQNEAQLEKSRLLSDRFSAERPKGSFSTLEIQRTEQGDSAMYLCASSWTGGRTEAFFGQGTRLTVV.

V is TRBV18 and J is TRBJ2-5; 7 positions agree with TRBD1. CDR1 is KGHSH, CDR2 LQKENI, per germline. Trimming removed 6 bases from V and 4 bases from J; junction bases left unmatched: 2. The CDR3 covers 12 residues. This CDR3 is CASSTGVETQYF. CDR3 DNA sequence: TGTGCCAGCTCTACAGGGGTAGAGACCCAGTACTTC.

A note on this clone: Its ends do not fully match the called genes, so a read error is possible. This chain connects TRBV5-4 to TRBJ2-3, with 7 bases lining up with TRBD1. CDR3 length equals 16 residues. Germline CDR1 is SGHNT and CDR2 is YYREEE (reference sequence). CDR3 sequence (DNA): TGTGCCAGCAGCTTGTTGGCCAGCCCTGGGACAGCTACGCAGTATTTT. Its translation: CASSLLASPGTATQYF.

This chain joins TRBV28 and TRBJ2-7; D is possibly TRBD1 (5 bases). The germline V and J ends were trimmed by 8 bases and 4 bases, with 21 bases remaining between them. Germline CDR1 is MDHEN and CDR2 is SYDVKM. This CDR3 has 15 residues. As DNA, the CDR3 is TGTGCCAGCCACCCTACAGGCCAATCCATATACGAGCAGTACTTC. This sequence encodes CASHPTGQSIYEQYF. Based on the CDR3 plus reference TRBV28 and TRBJ2-7, the full variable domain is DVKVTQSSRYLVKRTGEKVFLECVQDMDHENMFWYRQDPGLGLRLIYFSYDVKMKEKGDIPEGYSVSREKKERFSLILESASTNQTSMYLCASHPTGQSIYEQYFGPGTRLTVT.

The chain is built from TRBV9 and TRBJ2-1; perhaps TRBD2 as D (7 bases). Germline V gene data show CDR1 as SGDLS and CDR2 as YYNGEE. The CDR3 covers 18 residues. V lost 0 bases, J lost 0 bases, and 16 bases lay in between. CDR3 nucleotide sequence: TGTGCCAGCAGCGTAGTGGGGGCGGGGGAGTTCTCCTACAATGAGCAGTTCTTC. This sequence encodes CASSVVGAGEFSYNEQFF. Using reference TRBV9 and TRBJ2-1 for the parts outside the CDR3, the full variable domain is DSGVTQTPKHLITATGQRVTLRCSPRSGDLSVYWYQQSLDQGLQFLIQYYNGEERAKGNILERFSAQQFPDLHSELNLSSLELGDSALYFCASSVVGAGEFSYNEQFFGPGTRLTVL.

The table lists this clone with a few counts. J is TRBJ1-6 and V is TRBV30; TRBD1 might be the D (6 bases). From germline, CDR1 is GTSNPN and CDR2 SVGIG (reference sequence). The CDR3 length is 14 residues. Trimming cost V 0 bases and J 8 bases, with 11 bases left between them. DNA of the CDR3: TGTGCCTGGAGTGTAAATGACAGGTATTCACCCCTCCACTTT. It codes for CAWSVNDRYSPLHF.

The chain carries TRBV5-5 and TRBJ1-2; the D gene is possibly TRBD1 (6 bases). Trimming removed 4 bases at V and 4 bases at J, with 20 bases between. CDR3 length equals 16 residues. Germline CDR1 and CDR2: SGHKS and YYEKEE (reference sequence). The chain's CDR3 is CASSAGTTLSPYGYTF. Written as DNA, the CDR3 is TGTGCCAGCAGCGCCGGGACAACTCTAAGCCCCTATGGCTACACCTTC. Drawing the rest from reference TRBV5-5 and TRBJ1-2, the complete variable domain is DAGVTQSPTHLIKTRGQQVTLRCSPISGHKSVSWYQQVLGQGPQFIFQYYEKEERGRGNFPDRFSARQFPNYSSELNVNALLLGDSALYLCASSAGTTLSPYGYTFGSGTRLTVV.

This clone was seen once. The V call is TRBV5-4, the J call TRBJ2-7; D may be TRBD2 (5 bases). V was cut by 4 bases and J by 4 bases, with 21 bases left in between. CDR3 length: 16 residues. Germline CDR1 reads SGHNT; CDR2 reads YYREEE (reference sequence). The CDR3 sequence: CASSPAGDGLGYEQYF. CDR3 DNA: TGTGCCAGCAGCCCGGCGGGCGACGGCCTCGGGTACGAGCAGTACTTC.

This clone was seen only once. The chain couples TRBV29-1 to TRBJ2-6; TRBD1 matches 7 bases. Germline trimming cut 3 bases from V and 2 bases from J; bases unmatched to any gene: 10. Germline V gives CDR1 SQVTM, CDR2 ANQGSEA. The CDR3 length is 17 residues. The CDR3 region is CSVEGGAGGPGANVLTF. DNA of the CDR3: TGCAGCGTTGAGGGTGGGGCAGGGGGACCTGGGGCCAACGTCCTGACTTTC.